This T cell receptor beta chain stems from a study of cytomegalovirus exposure and HLA in healthy donors. Findings and limits, study-wide: The sole available immune exposure information was CMV serostatus.

Regarding this clone: What it binds is not known.

Primers for the PCR totalled 60 Vbeta and 13 Jbeta. Here immunoSEQ multiplex PCR was the method, and the copy in TCRdb shows in-frame clones only, minus some. The data contain about 150,000 clones, approximately 80% of them singletons. Healthy bone marrow donors made up the donor group. This TCR was sampled from a woman between 40 and 50 years old in good health and CMV-seronegative. Material for sequencing was PBMCs.

The CDR3 region is CASIKAPASGTEAFF. DNA of the CDR3: TGTGCCAGCATAAAAGCCCCCGCTTCCGGCACTGAAGCTTTCTTT. The chain recombines TRBV2 with TRBJ1-1; D is undetermined. Trimming pared 7 bases from V and 4 bases from J, leaving 19 bases between. The CDR3 has 15 amino acids. CDR1 and CDR2 (germline): SNHLY, FYNNEI.